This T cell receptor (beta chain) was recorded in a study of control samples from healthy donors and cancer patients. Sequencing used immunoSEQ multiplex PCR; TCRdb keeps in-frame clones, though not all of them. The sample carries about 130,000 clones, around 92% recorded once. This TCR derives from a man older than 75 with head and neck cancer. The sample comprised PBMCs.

CDR3 nucleotide sequence: TGTGCCTGGAGACATAGGGCCTTCACCACCGGGGAGCTGTTTTTT. It yields the protein CAWRHRAFTTGELFF. The V gene is TRBV30, the J gene TRBJ2-2; D gene ambiguous. V lost 3 bases, J lost 4 bases, and 15 bases lay in between. This CDR3 is 15 amino acids long. Germline values: CDR1 GTSNPN, CDR2 SVGIG (reference sequence).